Included here is one T cell receptor beta chain sequence, with context. Sequencing used immunoSEQ multiplex PCR; TCRdb keeps in-frame clones, though not all of them. Among about 19,000 clones listed, about 70% were seen once. The V end lost 0 bases, the J end lost 0 bases, and 3 bases lay between the germline ends. The CDR3 extends over 15 amino acids. Germline CDR1 and CDR2: SEHNR and FQNEAQ (reference sequence). The record originates from a study of somatic mutations in cytotoxic T cells in rheumatoid arthritis. About the research overall: Certain V beta antibody-stained T-cell populations, V beta1+ cells sequenced for TCRB among them, were flow-sorted to nearly 100% purity.

Flow cytometry was used to check the purity of CD4+ and CD8+ cells, which had been isolated by positive magnetic bead selection. This clonotype was obtained from an adult with rheumatoid arthritis. The material sequenced was CD8+ T cells sorted from blood. V is TRBV7-9 and J is TRBJ1-6; D unclear. The DNA of the CDR3 is TGTGCCAGCAGCTTAGCCAGCTCCTATAATTCACCCCTCCACTTT. Its protein product is CASSLASSYNSPLHF.